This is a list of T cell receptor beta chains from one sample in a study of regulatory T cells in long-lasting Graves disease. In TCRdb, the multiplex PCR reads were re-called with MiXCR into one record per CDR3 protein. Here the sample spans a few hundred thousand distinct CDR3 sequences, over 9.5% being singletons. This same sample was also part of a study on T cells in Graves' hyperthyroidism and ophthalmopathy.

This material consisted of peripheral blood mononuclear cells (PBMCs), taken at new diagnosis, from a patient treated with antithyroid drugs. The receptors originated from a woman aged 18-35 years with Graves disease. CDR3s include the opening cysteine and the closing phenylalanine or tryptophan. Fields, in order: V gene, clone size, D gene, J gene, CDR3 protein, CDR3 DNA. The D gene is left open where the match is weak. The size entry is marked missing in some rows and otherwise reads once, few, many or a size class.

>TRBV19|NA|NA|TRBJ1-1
CASKEDLNTEAFF
TGTGCCAGTAAAGAAGATTTGAACACTGAAGCTTTCTTT
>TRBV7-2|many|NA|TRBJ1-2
CASSLEPGWGYTF
TGTGCCAGCAGCTTAGAACCAGGGTGGGGCTACACCTTC
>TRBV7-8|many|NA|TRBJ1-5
CASSPAGRNQPQHF
TGTGCCAGCAGCCCTGCAGGGAGGAATCAGCCCCAGCATTTT
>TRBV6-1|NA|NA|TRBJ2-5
CASNPGPGTQYF
TGTGCCAGCAATCCGGGGCCCGGGACCCAGTACTTC
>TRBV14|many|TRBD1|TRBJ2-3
CASSHLRGRRGDTQYF
TGTGCCAGCAGCCACCTAAGGGGGCGTCGGGGCGATACGCAGTATTTT
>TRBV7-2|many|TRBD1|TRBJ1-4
CASSFTGTVTNEKLFF
TGTGCCAGCAGCTTCACCGGGACAGTAACTAATGAAAAACTGTTTTTT
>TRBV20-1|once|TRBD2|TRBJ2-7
CSARGTSGTSYEQYF
TGCAGTGCTAGAGGGACTAGCGGGACGTCGTACGAGCAGTACTTC
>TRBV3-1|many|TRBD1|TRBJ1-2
CASSPSRQGVGFGYTF
TGTGCCAGCAGCCCCTCTAGACAGGGGGTTGGTTTTGGCTACACCTTC
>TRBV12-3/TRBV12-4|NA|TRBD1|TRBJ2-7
CASSLRTGGGEQYF
TGTGCCAGCAGTTTAAGGACAGGGGGCGGCGAGCAGTACTTC
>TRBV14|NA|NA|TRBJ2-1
CASSPPFTDIRSYNEQFF
TGTGCCAGCAGCCCCCCATTTACCGACATTCGCTCCTACAATGAGCAGTTCTTC
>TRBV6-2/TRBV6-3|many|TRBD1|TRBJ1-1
CASSYGTVSEAFF
TGTGCCAGCAGTTACGGGACAGTTTCTGAAGCTTTCTTT
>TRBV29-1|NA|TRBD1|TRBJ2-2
CSVKTGQGVYTGELFF
TGCAGCGTCAAGACCGGACAGGGAGTGTACACCGGGGAGCTGTTTTTT
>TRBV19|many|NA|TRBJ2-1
CASSNRNEQFF
TGTGCCAGTAGTAATCGTAATGAGCAGTTCTTC
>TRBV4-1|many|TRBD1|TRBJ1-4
CASSQEPGTGGGKLFF
TGCGCCAGCAGCCAAGAACCCGGGACAGGGGGAGGTAAACTGTTTTTT
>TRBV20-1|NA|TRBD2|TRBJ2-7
CSARDNWLLAGSYEQYF
TGCAGTGCTAGAGATAACTGGCTGCTAGCGGGATCCTACGAGCAGTACTTC
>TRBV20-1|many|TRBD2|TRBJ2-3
CSARAQRGGRDTQYF
TGCAGTGCTAGAGCCCAGCGGGGGGGGAGGGATACGCAGTATTTT
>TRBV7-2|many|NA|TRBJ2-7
CASSLHRAYEQYF
TGTGCCAGCAGCTTGCACAGGGCATACGAGCAGTACTTC
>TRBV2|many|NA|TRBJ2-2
CASRDRRVGPNTGELFF
TGTGCCAGCAGGGACCGAAGGGTTGGACCGAACACCGGGGAGCTGTTTTTT
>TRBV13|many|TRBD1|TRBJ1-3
CASSSSRQGGNTIYF
TGTGCCAGCAGCTCGTCCCGACAGGGAGGAAACACCATATATTTT
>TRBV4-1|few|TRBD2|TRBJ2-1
CASSQGPTSGPYNEQFF
TGCGCCAGCAGCCAAGGCCCCACTAGCGGACCATACAATGAGCAGTTCTTC
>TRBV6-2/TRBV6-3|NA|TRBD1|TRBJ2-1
CASSYSKQGDRYEQFF
TGTGCCAGCAGTTACTCGAAACAGGGGGACCGGTATGAGCAGTTCTTC
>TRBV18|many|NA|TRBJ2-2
CASSPEFGDGPARF
TGTGCCAGCTCACCAGAGTTCGGCGATGGTCCGGCTCGTTTT
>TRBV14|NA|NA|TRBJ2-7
CASSLQGVKSYEQYF
TGTGCCAGCAGCCTACAGGGCGTGAAGTCCTACGAGCAGTACTTC
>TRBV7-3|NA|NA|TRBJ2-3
CASSSRGGSSTDTQYF
TGTGCCAGCAGCTCCCGGGGTGGCTCTAGCACAGATACGCAGTATTTT
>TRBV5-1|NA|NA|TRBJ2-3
CASSLIFFTDTQYF
TGCGCCAGCAGCTTGATTTTCTTCACAGATACGCAGTATTTT
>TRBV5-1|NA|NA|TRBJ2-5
CASSLTGTIIKETQYF
TGCGCCAGCAGCCTTACCGGGACGATCATTAAAGAGACCCAGTACTTC
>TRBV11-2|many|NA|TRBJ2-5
CASSLDTTLGTQYF
TGTGCCAGCAGCTTAGATACCACCCTGGGGACCCAGTACTTC
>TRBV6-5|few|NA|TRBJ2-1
CASSYSLSSYNEQFF
TGTGCCAGCAGTTACTCGCTGAGCTCCTACAATGAGCAGTTCTTC
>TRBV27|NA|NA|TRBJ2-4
CASRIGNIQYF
TGTGCCAGCCGGATCGGAAACATTCAGTACTTC
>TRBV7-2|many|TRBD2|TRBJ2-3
CASSDSGRSTDTQYF
TGTGCCAGCAGCGATAGCGGGAGGAGCACAGATACGCAGTATTTT
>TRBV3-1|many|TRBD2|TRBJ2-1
CASSRGLASNNEQFF
TGTGCCAGCAGCCGGGGACTAGCGTCGAACAATGAGCAGTTCTTC
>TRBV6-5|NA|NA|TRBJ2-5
CACSYSTYTETQYF
TGTGCCTGCAGTTACTCGACATATACAGAGACCCAGTACTTC
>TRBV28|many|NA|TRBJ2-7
CASSLLGYEQYF
TGTGCCAGCAGCCTTTTGGGCTACGAGCAGTACTTC
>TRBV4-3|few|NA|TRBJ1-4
CASSQDRGPNEKLFF
TGCGCCAGCAGCCAAGACCGTGGACCAAATGAAAAACTGTTTTTT
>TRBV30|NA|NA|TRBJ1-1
CAWSVGRNTEAFF
TGTGCCTGGAGTGTAGGCAGAAACACTGAAGCTTTCTTT
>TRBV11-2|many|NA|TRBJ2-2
CASSLGQSRTGELFF
TGTGCCAGCAGCTTAGGACAGAGCCGAACCGGGGAGCTGTTTTTT
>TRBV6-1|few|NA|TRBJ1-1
CASRPAGNENTEAFF
TGTGCCAGCAGACCCGCGGGAAATGAGAACACTGAAGCTTTCTTT
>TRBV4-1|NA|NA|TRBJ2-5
CASSQPPPGQRETQYF
TGCGCCAGCAGCCAACCACCCCCTGGACAGAGAGAGACCCAGTACTTC
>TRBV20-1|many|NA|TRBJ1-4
CSARGTVEKLFF
TGCAGTGCTAGAGGGACAGTTGAAAAACTGTTTTTT
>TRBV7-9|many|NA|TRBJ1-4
CASSSGQWEEKLFF
TGTGCCAGCAGCTCCGGACAGTGGGAGGAAAAACTGTTTTTT
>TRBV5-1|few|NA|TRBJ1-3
CASSLDPKDGNTIYF
TGCGCCAGCAGCTTGGACCCAAAAGACGGAAACACCATATATTTT
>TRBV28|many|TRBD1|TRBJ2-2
CASSLETGFTGELFF
TGTGCCAGCAGTTTGGAGACAGGGTTCACCGGGGAGCTGTTTTTT
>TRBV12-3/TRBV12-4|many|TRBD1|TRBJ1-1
CASSFGQGARGTEAFF
TGTGCCAGCAGTTTCGGACAGGGGGCGCGGGGCACTGAAGCTTTCTTT
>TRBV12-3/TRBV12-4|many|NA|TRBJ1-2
CASSRNRDGYTF
TGTGCCAGCAGCCGCAACAGGGATGGCTACACCTTC
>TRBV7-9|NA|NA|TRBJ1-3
CASSWGTGNTIYF
TGTGCCAGCAGCTGGGGAACTGGAAACACCATATATTTT
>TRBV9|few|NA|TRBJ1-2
CASSVDFGRFRVDGYTF
TGTGCCAGCAGCGTAGATTTTGGTCGGTTTAGGGTGGATGGCTACACCTTC
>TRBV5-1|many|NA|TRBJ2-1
CASSLGDRVMDEQFF
TGCGCCAGCAGCTTGGGTGATAGGGTGATGGATGAGCAGTTCTTC
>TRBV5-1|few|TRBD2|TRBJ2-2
CASTGLAGDTGELFF
TGCGCCAGCACGGGGCTAGCGGGAGACACCGGGGAGCTGTTTTTT
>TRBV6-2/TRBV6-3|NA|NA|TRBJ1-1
CASSPPGSWGTEAFF
TGTGCCAGCAGTCCTCCCGGCAGCTGGGGCACTGAAGCTTTCTTT
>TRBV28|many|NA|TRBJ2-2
CASSLSLGPNTGELFF
TGTGCCAGCAGCCTCTCGTTGGGACCCAACACCGGGGAGCTGTTTTTT